These T cell receptor beta chains were read from a single sample in a study of Ad26.COV2.S vaccination and SARS-CoV-2 variants. The method was immunoSEQ multiplex PCR; TCRdb's version includes in-frame clones alone and lacks a portion of them. The table lists approximately 480,000 clones, roughly 89% of them singletons, with about 13% in the top ten. The sample was peripheral blood, taken in a trial of Ad26.COV2.S vaccine versus placebo. All receptors derive from a person between 18 and 65 years old who received the Ad26.COV2.S COVID-19 vaccine or a placebo. Each CDR3 is given without its conserved first and last residue.

len	v_gene	j_gene	CDR3aa
16	TRBV11-2	TRBJ1-5	ASSLKPRAIRCNQPQH
13	TRBV2	TRBJ1-2	ASSEARATPGGYT
11	TRBV12-3/TRBV12-4	TRBJ2-2	ASSGTTTGELF
10	TRBV9	TRBJ2-1	ASSAYDNEQF
11	TRBV6-2/TRBV6-3	TRBJ2-7	ASSYSGAWEQY
15	TRBV27	TRBJ2-7	ASSLRLAGGRFYEQY
13	TRBV2	TRBJ2-2	ASRRLAGVTGELF
12	TRBV18	TRBJ1-2	ASSQTGRNYGYT
12	TRBV5-5	TRBJ2-7	ASTLEGGPYEQY
15	TRBV6-4	TRBJ2-7	ASSDGLAGGPPYEQY
13	TRBV27	TRBJ1-5	ASSPRQGLNQPQH
9	TRBV5-4	TRBJ2-7	ASSSSYEQY
12	TRBV29-1	TRBJ2-7	SVGQGAGAYEQY
15	TRBV4-3	TRBJ2-1	ASSHNSGSQRGDEQF
14	TRBV14	TRBJ2-7	ASSQGGFGRGHEQY
11	TRBV3-1/TRBV3-2	TRBJ1-1	ASSLDGLGRAF
13	TRBV19	TRBJ1-6	ATGEPGQPNSPLH
12	TRBV19	TRBJ2-7	ASSISAADYEQY
13	TRBV5-1	TRBJ2-1	ASSLAGVSYNEQF
15	TRBV27	TRBJ1-6	ASSLRQGHTYNSPLH
14	TRBV18	TRBJ2-3	ASSPLPGGDTDTQY
12	TRBV28	TRBJ1-2	ASSGGDSFIGYT
12	TRBV4-2	TRBJ1-2	ASSQTGTPRGYT
13	TRBV19	TRBJ2-7	ASSTTGTSGTLRY
10	TRBV30	TRBJ1-1	AWSERGTEAF
13	TRBV27	TRBJ2-2	ASSLLAQVSGELF
12	TRBV28	TRBJ2-7	ASIPGTGAYEQY
13	TRBV11-2	TRBJ2-1	ASTFPRGKTDEQF
19	TRBV5-1	TRBJ2-3	ASSPIGGLAGGHWSTDTQY